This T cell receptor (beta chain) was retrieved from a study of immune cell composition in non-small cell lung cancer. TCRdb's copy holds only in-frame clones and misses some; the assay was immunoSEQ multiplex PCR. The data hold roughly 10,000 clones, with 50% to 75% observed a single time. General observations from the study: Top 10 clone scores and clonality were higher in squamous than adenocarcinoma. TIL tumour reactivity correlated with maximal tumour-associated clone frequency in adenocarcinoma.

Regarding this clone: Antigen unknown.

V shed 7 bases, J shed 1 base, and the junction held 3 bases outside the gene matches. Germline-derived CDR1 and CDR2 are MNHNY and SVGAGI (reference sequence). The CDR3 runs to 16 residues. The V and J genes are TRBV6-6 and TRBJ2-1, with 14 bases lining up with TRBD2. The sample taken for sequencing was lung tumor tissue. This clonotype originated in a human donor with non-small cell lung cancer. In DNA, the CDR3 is TGTGCCAGCACCCGACTAGCGGGAGGGTCCTACAATGAGCAGTTCTTC. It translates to CASTRLAGGSYNEQFF.